The rows below give T cell receptor beta chains drawn from one sample of a study of Graves' ophthalmopathy and Graves' hyperthyroidism. Via MiXCR, TCRdb re-called the multiplex PCR reads, giving one row per CDR3 protein. The sample carries over a million distinct CDR3 sequences, around a third recorded once. Material for sequencing was peripheral blood or thyroid tissue (not recorded which). These receptors were collected from an adult man with Graves' hyperthyroidism. The CDR3 runs from the conserved cysteine through the conserved F or W.

length,V,CDR3
12,TRBV5-4,CASALQGDQQYF
16,TRBV7-2,CASSLGRDRGPQPQHF
15,TRBV12-3/TRBV12-4,CASRPAGFSGNTIYF
16,TRBV29-1,CSVEVYTNTGANVLTF
15,TRBV7-3,CASSPDPGQGSEQYF
15,TRBV7-9,CASSLKTPTAYEQYF
16,TRBV7-2,CASSQTRWNGNQPQHF
16,TRBV19,CASSAPPWMANQPQHF
15,TRBV20-1,CSARVSGRGNQPQHF
13,TRBV29-1,CSVVFGWEETQYF
16,TRBV9,CASSQGDSFLNTEAFF
14,TRBV10-3,CAIEGTGRTGELYF
15,TRBV24-1,CATSAVGPAGGGYTF
15,TRBV10-2,CASSELGSTNEKLFF
12,TRBV30,CAWRQGGETQYF
20,TRBV10-3,CASSYRASGSAKGGRYEQYF
15,TRBV2,CASRFTGGSNQPQHF
12,TRBV10-3,CAISETEYGYTF
14,TRBV4-3,CASSHHSFRDGYTF
13,TRBV29-1,CSVGDRVAGELFF
12,TRBV27,CASGRGNYGYTF
13,TRBV30,CAWSADRRRAQYF
15,TRBV12-3/TRBV12-4,CASSGRTAYNSPLHF
14,TRBV29-1,CSVVSTSDKDTQYF
15,TRBV7-2,CASSRGQGEVRPQHF
14,TRBV10-3,CAISQLAGAYEQYF